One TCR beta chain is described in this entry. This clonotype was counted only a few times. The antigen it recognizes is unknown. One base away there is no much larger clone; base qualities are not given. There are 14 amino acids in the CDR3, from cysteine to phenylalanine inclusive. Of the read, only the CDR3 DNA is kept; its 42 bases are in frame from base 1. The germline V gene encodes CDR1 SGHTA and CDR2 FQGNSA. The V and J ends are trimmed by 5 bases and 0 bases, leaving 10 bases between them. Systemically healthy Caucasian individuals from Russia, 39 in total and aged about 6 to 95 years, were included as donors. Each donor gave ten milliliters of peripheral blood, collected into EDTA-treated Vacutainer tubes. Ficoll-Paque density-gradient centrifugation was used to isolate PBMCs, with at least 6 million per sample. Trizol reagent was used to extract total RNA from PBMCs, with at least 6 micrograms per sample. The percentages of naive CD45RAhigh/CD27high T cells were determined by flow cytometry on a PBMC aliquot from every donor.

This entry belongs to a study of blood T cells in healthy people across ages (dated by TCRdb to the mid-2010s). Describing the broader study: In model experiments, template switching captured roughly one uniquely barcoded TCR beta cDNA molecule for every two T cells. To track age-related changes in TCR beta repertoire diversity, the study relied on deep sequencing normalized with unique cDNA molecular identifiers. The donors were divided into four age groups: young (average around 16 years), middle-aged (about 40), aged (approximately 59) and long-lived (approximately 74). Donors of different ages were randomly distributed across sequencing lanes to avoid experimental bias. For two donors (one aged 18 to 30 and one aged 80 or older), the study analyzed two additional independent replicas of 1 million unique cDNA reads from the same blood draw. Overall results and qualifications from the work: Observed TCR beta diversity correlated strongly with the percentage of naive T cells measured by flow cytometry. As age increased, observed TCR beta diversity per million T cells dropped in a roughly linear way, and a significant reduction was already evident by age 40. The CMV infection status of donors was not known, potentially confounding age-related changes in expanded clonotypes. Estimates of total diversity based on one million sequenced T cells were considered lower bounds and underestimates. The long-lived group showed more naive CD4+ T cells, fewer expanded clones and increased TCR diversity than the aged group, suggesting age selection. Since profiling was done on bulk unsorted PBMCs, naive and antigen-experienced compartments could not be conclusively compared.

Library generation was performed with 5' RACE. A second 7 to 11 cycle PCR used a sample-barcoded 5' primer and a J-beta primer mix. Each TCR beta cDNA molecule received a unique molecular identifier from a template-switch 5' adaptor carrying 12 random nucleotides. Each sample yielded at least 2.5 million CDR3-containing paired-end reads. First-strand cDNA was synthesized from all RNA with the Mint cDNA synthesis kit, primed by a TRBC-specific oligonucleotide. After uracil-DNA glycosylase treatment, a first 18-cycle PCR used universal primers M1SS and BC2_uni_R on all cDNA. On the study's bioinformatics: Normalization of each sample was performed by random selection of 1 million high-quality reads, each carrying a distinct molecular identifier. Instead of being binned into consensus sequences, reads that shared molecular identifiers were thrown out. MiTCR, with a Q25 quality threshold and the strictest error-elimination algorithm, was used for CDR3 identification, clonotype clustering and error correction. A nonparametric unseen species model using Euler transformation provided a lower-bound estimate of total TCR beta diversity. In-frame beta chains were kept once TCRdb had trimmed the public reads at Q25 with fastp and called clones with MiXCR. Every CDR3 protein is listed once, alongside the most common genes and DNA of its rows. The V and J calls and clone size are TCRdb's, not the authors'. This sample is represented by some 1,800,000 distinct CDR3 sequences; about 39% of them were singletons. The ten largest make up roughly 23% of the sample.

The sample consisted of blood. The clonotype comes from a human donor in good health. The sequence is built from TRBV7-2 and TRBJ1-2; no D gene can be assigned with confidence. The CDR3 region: CASSQTVTNYGYTF. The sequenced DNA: TGTGCCAGCAGCCAGACGGTGACTAACTATGGCTACACCTTC.